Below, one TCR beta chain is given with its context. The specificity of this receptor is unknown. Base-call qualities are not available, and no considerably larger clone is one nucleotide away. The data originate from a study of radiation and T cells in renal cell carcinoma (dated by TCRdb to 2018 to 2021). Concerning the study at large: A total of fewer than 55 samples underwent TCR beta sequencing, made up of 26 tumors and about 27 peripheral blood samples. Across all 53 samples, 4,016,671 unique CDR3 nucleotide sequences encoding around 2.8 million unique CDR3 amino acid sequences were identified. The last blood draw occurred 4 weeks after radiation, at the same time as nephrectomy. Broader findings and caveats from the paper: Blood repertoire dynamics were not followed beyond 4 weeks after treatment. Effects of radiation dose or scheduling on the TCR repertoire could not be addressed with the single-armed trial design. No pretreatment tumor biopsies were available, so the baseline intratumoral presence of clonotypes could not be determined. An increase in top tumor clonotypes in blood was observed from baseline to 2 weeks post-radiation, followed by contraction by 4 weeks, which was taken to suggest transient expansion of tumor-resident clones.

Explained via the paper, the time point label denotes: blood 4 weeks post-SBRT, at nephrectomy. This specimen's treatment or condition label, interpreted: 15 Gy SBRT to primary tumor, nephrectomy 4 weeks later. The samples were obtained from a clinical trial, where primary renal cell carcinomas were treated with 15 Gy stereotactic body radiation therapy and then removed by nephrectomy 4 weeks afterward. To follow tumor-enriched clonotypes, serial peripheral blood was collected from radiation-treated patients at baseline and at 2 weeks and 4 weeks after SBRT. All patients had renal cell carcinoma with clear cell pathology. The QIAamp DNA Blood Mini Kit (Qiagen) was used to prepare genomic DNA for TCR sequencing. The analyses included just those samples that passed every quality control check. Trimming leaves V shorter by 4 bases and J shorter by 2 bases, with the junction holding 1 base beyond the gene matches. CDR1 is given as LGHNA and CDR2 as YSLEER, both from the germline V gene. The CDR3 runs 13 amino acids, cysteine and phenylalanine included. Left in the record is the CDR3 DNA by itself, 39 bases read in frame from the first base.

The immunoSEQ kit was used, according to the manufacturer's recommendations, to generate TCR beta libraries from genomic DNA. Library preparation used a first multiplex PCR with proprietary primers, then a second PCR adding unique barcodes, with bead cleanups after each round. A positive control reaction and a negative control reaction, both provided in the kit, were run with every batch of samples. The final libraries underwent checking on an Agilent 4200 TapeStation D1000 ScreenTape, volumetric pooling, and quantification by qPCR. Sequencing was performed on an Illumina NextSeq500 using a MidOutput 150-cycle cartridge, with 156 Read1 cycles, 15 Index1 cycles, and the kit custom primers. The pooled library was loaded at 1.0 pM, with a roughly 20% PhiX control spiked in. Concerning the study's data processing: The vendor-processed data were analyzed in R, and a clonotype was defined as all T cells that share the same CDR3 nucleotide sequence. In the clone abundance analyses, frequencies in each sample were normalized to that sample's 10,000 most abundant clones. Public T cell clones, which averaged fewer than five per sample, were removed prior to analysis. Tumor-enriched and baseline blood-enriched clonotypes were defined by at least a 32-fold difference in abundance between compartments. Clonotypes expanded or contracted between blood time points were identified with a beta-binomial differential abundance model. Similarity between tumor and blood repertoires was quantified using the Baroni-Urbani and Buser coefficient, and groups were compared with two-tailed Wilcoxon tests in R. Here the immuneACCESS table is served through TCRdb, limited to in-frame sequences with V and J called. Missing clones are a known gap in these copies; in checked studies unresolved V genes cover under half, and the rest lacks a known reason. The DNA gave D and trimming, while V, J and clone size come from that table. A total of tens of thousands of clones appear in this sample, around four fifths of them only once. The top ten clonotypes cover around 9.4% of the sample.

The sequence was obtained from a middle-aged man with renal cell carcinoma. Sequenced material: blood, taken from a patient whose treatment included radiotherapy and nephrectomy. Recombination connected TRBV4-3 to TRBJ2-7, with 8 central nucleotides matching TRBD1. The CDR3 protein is CASSLDRAYEQYF. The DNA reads TGCGCCAGCAGCCTGGACAGGGCCTACGAGCAGTACTTC.